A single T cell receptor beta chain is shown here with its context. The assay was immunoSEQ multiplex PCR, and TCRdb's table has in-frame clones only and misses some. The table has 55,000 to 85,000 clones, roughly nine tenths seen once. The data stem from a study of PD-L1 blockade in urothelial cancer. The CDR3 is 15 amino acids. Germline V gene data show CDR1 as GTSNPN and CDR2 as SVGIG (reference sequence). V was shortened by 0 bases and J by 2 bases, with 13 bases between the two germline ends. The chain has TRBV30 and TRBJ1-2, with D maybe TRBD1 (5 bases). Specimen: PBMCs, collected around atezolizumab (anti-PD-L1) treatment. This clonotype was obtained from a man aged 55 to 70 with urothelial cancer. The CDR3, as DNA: TGTGCCTGGAGTGTATCCCGGGCAGGGAACTATGGCTACACCTTC. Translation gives CAWSVSRAGNYGYTF.